A selection of T cell receptor beta chains follows, all from one sample in a study of blood T cell repertoires in COVID-19. The assay was immunoSEQ multiplex PCR, and TCRdb's table has in-frame clones only and misses some. The sample has under 250,000 clones, 92% seen once. Sequencing was done on a sample of peripheral blood. The receptors derive from a man in his sixties with COVID-19, enrolled during active disease. Each CDR3 is given with its conserved first and last residue. A D gene is named only where the DNA matches it firmly. Only part of the rows carry a size: once, few, many, or a class if the clone is expanded.

clone size: NA
D gene: TRBD2
V gene: TRBV10-3
J gene: TRBJ2-1
CDR3 DNA: TGTGCCATCAGTGCTAGCGGGCCGACCTACAATGAGCAGTTCTTC
CDR3 protein: CAISASGPTYNEQFF

clone size: NA
D gene: NA
V gene: TRBV4-1
J gene: TRBJ2-7
CDR3 DNA: TGCGCCAGCAGCCAAATGAGACAGGTTGCCCACGAGCAGTACTTC
CDR3 protein: CASSQMRQVAHEQYF

clone size: NA
D gene: TRBD2
V gene: TRBV5-1
J gene: TRBJ2-7
CDR3 DNA: TGCGCCAGCAGCTTGGGGGCTAGCGGGGCTGGGGAGCAGTACTTC
CDR3 protein: CASSLGASGAGEQYF

clone size: NA
D gene: TRBD1
V gene: TRBV18
J gene: TRBJ1-2
CDR3 DNA: TGTGCCAGCTCACCGGCCGACAGGGCTTCATACTATGGCTACACCTTC
CDR3 protein: CASSPADRASYYGYTF

clone size: NA
D gene: NA
V gene: TRBV6-5
J gene: TRBJ2-5
CDR3 DNA: TGTGCCAGCAGTTACTCGACCGGCCAGGGAGAGACCCAGTACTTC
CDR3 protein: CASSYSTGQGETQYF

clone size: NA
D gene: NA
V gene: TRBV7-3
J gene: TRBJ1-2
CDR3 DNA: TGTGCCAGCAGCTTACTTCTTCCTGGCTACACCTTC
CDR3 protein: CASSLLLPGYTF

clone size: NA
D gene: TRBD2
V gene: TRBV12-5
J gene: TRBJ2-3
CDR3 DNA: TGTGCTAGTGGTTCCACATTTAGCGGGGGGGTTTATACGCAGTATTTT
CDR3 protein: CASGSTFSGGVYTQYF

clone size: NA
D gene: NA
V gene: TRBV11-2
J gene: TRBJ1-3
CDR3 DNA: TGTGCCAGCAGAAAGGCGGGGGTCAACTACTCCCCAGGAAACACCATATATTTT
CDR3 protein: CASRKAGVNYSPGNTIYF

clone size: NA
D gene: TRBD2
V gene: TRBV5-1
J gene: TRBJ2-2
CDR3 DNA: TGCGCCAGCAGCTTTGGTAGCGGGGGCGACGGGGAGCTGTTTTTT
CDR3 protein: CASSFGSGGDGELFF

clone size: NA
D gene: TRBD2
V gene: TRBV5-5
J gene: TRBJ2-3
CDR3 DNA: TGTGCCAGCAGCTTGGTGGCTAGCGGGAGAGCAGATACGCAGTATTTT
CDR3 protein: CASSLVASGRADTQYF

clone size: NA
D gene: NA
V gene: TRBV5-5
J gene: TRBJ2-2
CDR3 DNA: TGTGCCAGCAGCAATACAGTGCTAAACACCGGGGAGCTGTTTTTT
CDR3 protein: CASSNTVLNTGELFF

clone size: once
D gene: NA
V gene: TRBV28
J gene: TRBJ1-4
CDR3 DNA: TGTGCCAGCAGTTTGCCCACAGGAGGGGAGGAAAAACTGTTTTTT
CDR3 protein: CASSLPTGGEEKLFF

clone size: NA
D gene: TRBD1
V gene: TRBV27
J gene: TRBJ1-2
CDR3 DNA: TGTGCCAGCAGTTCTGCCGGATCCGGGACAGAAAGTTATGGCTACACCTTC
CDR3 protein: CASSSAGSGTESYGYTF

clone size: NA
D gene: NA
V gene: TRBV6-6
J gene: TRBJ1-2
CDR3 DNA: TGTGCCAGCAGTTCACAGTATGGCTACACCTTC
CDR3 protein: CASSSQYGYTF

clone size: NA
D gene: NA
V gene: TRBV15
J gene: TRBJ1-2
CDR3 DNA: TGTGCCACCAGCAACGGTCAGGGGTTTGGGTATGGCTACACCTTC
CDR3 protein: CATSNGQGFGYGYTF

clone size: NA
D gene: TRBD1
V gene: TRBV29-1
J gene: TRBJ1-1
CDR3 DNA: TGCAGCGTCCATCAAACAGGGGGGAACACTGAAGCTTTCTTT
CDR3 protein: CSVHQTGGNTEAFF

clone size: once
D gene: NA
V gene: TRBV7-9
J gene: TRBJ1-2
CDR3 DNA: TGTGCCAGCAGCCCCGGACAGTTCCAGCATGAGGGCTACACCTTC
CDR3 protein: CASSPGQFQHEGYTF

clone size: NA
D gene: NA
V gene: TRBV30
J gene: TRBJ1-6
CDR3 DNA: TGTGCCTGGGGGGCTGTGGGGGGAAGATCACCCCTCCACTTT
CDR3 protein: CAWGAVGGRSPLHF

clone size: NA
D gene: TRBD1
V gene: TRBV2
J gene: TRBJ1-4
CDR3 DNA: TGTGCCAGCAGGGAAACAGGGGCGGCTAATGAAAAACTGTTTTTT
CDR3 protein: CASRETGAANEKLFF

clone size: NA
D gene: NA
V gene: TRBV28
J gene: TRBJ1-3
CDR3 DNA: TGTGCCACCGCTGCGGATGGAAACACCATATATTTT
CDR3 protein: CATAADGNTIYF

clone size: NA
D gene: NA
V gene: TRBV5-6
J gene: TRBJ1-1
CDR3 DNA: TGTGCCAGCAGCTTGTGGCAGACAAACACTGAAGCTTTCTTT
CDR3 protein: CASSLWQTNTEAFF

clone size: NA
D gene: NA
V gene: TRBV9
J gene: TRBJ2-7
CDR3 DNA: TGTGCCAGCAGCACTCTTCCCCGAGGCGAGCAGTACTTC
CDR3 protein: CASSTLPRGEQYF

clone size: NA
D gene: NA
V gene: TRBV11-2
J gene: TRBJ2-2
CDR3 DNA: TGTGCCAGCAGCCCCGGAGGCCTCGGGGAGCTGTTTTTT
CDR3 protein: CASSPGGLGELFF

clone size: NA
D gene: NA
V gene: TRBV2
J gene: TRBJ1-6
CDR3 DNA: TGTGCCAGCAAGCAAACCGCAAGCTCCTATAATTCACCCCTCCACTTT
CDR3 protein: CASKQTASSYNSPLHF

clone size: NA
D gene: NA
V gene: TRBV6-5
J gene: TRBJ1-6
CDR3 DNA: TGTGCCAGCGGCCGGGAGGGTAATTCACCCCTCCACTTT
CDR3 protein: CASGREGNSPLHF

clone size: NA
D gene: NA
V gene: TRBV27
J gene: TRBJ1-6
CDR3 DNA: TGTGCCAGCAGTTTTAGGGGTGTTTGGTCACCCCTCCACTTT
CDR3 protein: CASSFRGVWSPLHF

clone size: NA
D gene: NA
V gene: TRBV5-1
J gene: TRBJ1-1
CDR3 DNA: TGCGCCAGCAGCTTAAATGAGGGAAAGAACACTGAAGCTTTCTTT
CDR3 protein: CASSLNEGKNTEAFF

clone size: NA
D gene: TRBD1
V gene: TRBV9
J gene: TRBJ1-2
CDR3 DNA: TGTGCCAGCAGCGCGGATAGGGGGACAGGGGAAGGCTACACCTTC
CDR3 protein: CASSADRGTGEGYTF

clone size: NA
D gene: NA
V gene: TRBV7-2
J gene: TRBJ1-1
CDR3 DNA: TGTGCCAGCAGCGGACAGTCAAAAGGCACTGAAGCTTTCTTT
CDR3 protein: CASSGQSKGTEAFF

clone size: NA
D gene: TRBD2
V gene: TRBV6-2/TRBV6-3
J gene: TRBJ2-2
CDR3 DNA: TGTGCCAGCAGCCGCGGCACGCTAGCGGGAGGGCCCGGGGAGCTGTTTTTT
CDR3 protein: CASSRGTLAGGPGELFF

clone size: NA
D gene: TRBD1
V gene: TRBV5-1
J gene: TRBJ1-6
CDR3 DNA: TGCGCCAGCAGCTTAACAGGGACAGCTTCACCCCTCCACTTT
CDR3 protein: CASSLTGTASPLHF

clone size: NA
D gene: TRBD1
V gene: TRBV5-1
J gene: TRBJ2-5
CDR3 DNA: TGCGCCAGCAGCACCCCCACCGGGACAGGGGGAGAGACCCAGTACTTC
CDR3 protein: CASSTPTGTGGETQYF

clone size: NA
D gene: NA
V gene: TRBV19
J gene: TRBJ2-7
CDR3 DNA: TGTGCCAGTAGTTCGTATTACGAGCAGTACTTC
CDR3 protein: CASSSYYEQYF

clone size: NA
D gene: TRBD1
V gene: TRBV25-1
J gene: TRBJ1-5
CDR3 DNA: TGTGCCAGCAGCCAAGCAGGGGGTTTTCAGCCCCAGCATTTT
CDR3 protein: CASSQAGGFQPQHF

clone size: NA
D gene: NA
V gene: TRBV6-6
J gene: TRBJ1-4
CDR3 DNA: TGTGCCAGCAGTTATGCAGGGCCCATGGGAAAACTGTTTTTT
CDR3 protein: CASSYAGPMGKLFF

clone size: NA
D gene: NA
V gene: TRBV7-2
J gene: TRBJ1-2
CDR3 DNA: TGTGCCAGCAGCTTATTCGGGGAAAACTATGGCTACACCTTC
CDR3 protein: CASSLFGENYGYTF

clone size: NA
D gene: NA
V gene: TRBV23-1
J gene: TRBJ1-1
CDR3 DNA: TGCGCCAGCAGTCAATCTTCCCCGTCTTATCAGGGGATGAACACTGAAGCTTTCTTT
CDR3 protein: CASSQSSPSYQGMNTEAFF

clone size: few
D gene: NA
V gene: TRBV25-1
J gene: TRBJ1-1
CDR3 DNA: TGTGCCAGCAGTGAATCTACCCTCGTTGGGGGGATGGCTTTCTTT
CDR3 protein: CASSESTLVGGMAFF

clone size: once
D gene: NA
V gene: TRBV4-1
J gene: TRBJ1-1
CDR3 DNA: TGCGCCAGCAGCCAAGGGGGCCGGAGCTACACTGAAGCTTTCTTT
CDR3 protein: CASSQGGRSYTEAFF

clone size: NA
D gene: NA
V gene: TRBV19
J gene: TRBJ1-5
CDR3 DNA: TGTGCCAGTAGCATACTGGGGGAGGGCAATCAGCCCCAGCATTTT
CDR3 protein: CASSILGEGNQPQHF

clone size: once
D gene: NA
V gene: TRBV3-1/TRBV3-2
J gene: TRBJ2-1
CDR3 DNA: TGTGCCAGCAGCCAAGAGAGACTGTCTGTGGGCTCCTACAATGAGCAGTTCTTC
CDR3 protein: CASSQERLSVGSYNEQFF

clone size: NA
D gene: NA
V gene: TRBV4-1
J gene: TRBJ1-1
CDR3 DNA: TGCGCCAGCAGCCAGCATTTGGACACGGGGGCTGAAGCTTTCTTT
CDR3 protein: CASSQHLDTGAEAFF

clone size: few
D gene: NA
V gene: TRBV7-2
J gene: TRBJ2-2
CDR3 DNA: TGTGCCAGCAGCCGGGGGCGGGAGTCCGGGGAGCTGTTTTTT
CDR3 protein: CASSRGRESGELFF

clone size: NA
D gene: TRBD2
V gene: TRBV28
J gene: TRBJ2-7
CDR3 DNA: TGTGCCAGCAGTTTGTCCGTAGCGGGAGTTAGGCACGAGCAGTACTTC
CDR3 protein: CASSLSVAGVRHEQYF

clone size: NA
D gene: NA
V gene: TRBV28
J gene: TRBJ2-6
CDR3 DNA: TGTGCCAGCAGTTTATTAGCGGAAGGGGCCAACGTCCTGACTTTC
CDR3 protein: CASSLLAEGANVLTF

clone size: NA
D gene: TRBD2
V gene: TRBV7-2
J gene: TRBJ2-1
CDR3 DNA: TGTGCCAGCAGCCCTCTCGGGCTAGCGGGGGGTAGGAATGAGCAGTTCTTC
CDR3 protein: CASSPLGLAGGRNEQFF